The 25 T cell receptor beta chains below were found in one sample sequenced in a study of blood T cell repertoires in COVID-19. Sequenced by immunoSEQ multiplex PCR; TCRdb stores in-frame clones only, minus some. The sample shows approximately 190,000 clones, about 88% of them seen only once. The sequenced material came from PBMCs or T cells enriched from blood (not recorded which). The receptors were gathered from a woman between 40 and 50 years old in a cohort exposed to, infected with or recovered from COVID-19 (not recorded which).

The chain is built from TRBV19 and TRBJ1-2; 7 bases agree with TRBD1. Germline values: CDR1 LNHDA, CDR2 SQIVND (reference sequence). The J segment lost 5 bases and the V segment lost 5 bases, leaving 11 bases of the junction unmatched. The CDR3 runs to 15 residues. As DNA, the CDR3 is TGTGCCAGTAGTGCATACCTTGCAGGGGGTTATGGCTACACCTTC. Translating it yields CASSAYLAGGYGYTF.

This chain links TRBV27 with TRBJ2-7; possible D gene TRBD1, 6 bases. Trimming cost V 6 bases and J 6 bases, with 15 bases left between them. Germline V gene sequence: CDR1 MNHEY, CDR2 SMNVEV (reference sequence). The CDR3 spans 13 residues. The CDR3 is CASSPRGRLEQYF. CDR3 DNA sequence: TGTGCCAGCAGCCCCAGGGGTCGTCTCGAGCAGTACTTC.

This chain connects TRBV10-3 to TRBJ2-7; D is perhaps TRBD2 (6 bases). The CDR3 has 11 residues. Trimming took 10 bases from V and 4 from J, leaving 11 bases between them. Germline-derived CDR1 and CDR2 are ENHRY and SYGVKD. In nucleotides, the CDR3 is TGTGCCAGCGGGACGGCATACGAGCAGTACTTC. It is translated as CASGTAYEQYF.

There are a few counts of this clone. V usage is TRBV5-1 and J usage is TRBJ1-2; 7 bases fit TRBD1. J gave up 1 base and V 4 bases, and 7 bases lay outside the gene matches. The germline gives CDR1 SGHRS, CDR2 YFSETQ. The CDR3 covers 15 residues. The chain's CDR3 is CASSPGQTYNYGYTF. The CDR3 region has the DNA TGCGCCAGCAGCCCGGGACAGACATATAACTATGGCTACACCTTC.

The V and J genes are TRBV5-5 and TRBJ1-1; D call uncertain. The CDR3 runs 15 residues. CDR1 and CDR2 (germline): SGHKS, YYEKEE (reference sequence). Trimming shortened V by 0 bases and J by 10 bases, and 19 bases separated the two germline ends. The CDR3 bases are TGTGCCAGCAGCTTGGAACTCGCCCTCGCTCCGGTAGCTTTCTTT. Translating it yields CASSLELALAPVAFF.

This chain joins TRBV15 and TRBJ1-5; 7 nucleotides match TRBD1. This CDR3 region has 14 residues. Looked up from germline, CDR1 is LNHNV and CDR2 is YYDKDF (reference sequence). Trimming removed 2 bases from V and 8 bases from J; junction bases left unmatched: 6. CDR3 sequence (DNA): TGTGCCACCAGCAGACGGGACAGCCAAAAGCCCCAGCATTTT. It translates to CATSRRDSQKPQHF.

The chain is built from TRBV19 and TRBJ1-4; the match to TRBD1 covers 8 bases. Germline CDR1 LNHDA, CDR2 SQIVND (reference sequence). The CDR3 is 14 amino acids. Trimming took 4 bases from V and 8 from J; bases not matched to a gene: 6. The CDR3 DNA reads TGTGCCAGTAGTACGACAGGGGTCGGGGAAAAACTGTTTTTT. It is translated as CASSTTGVGEKLFF.

The CDR3: CASSQARIPYEQYF. CDR3 nucleotide sequence: TGCGCCAGCAGCCAAGCCAGGATACCCTACGAGCAGTACTTC. V is TRBV4-1 and J is TRBJ2-7; D call uncertain. The CDR3 consists of 14 residues. CDR1 and CDR2 from the germline V gene are MGHRA and YSYEKL. The V end was cut by 1 base, the J end by 2 bases, with 9 bases between.

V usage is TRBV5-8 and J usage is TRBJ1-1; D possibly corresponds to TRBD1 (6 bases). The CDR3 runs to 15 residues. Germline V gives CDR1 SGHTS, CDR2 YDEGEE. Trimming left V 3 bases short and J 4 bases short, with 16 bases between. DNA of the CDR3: TGTGCCAGCAGCTCGTACAGTAGGGGGTTCACTGAAGCTTTCTTT. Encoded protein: CASSSYSRGFTEAFF.

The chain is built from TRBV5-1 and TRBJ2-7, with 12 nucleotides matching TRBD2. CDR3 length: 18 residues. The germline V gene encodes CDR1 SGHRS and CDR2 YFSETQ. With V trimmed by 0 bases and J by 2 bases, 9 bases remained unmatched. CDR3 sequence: CASSLGLAGGLVAYEQYF. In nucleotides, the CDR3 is TGCGCCAGCAGCTTGGGGCTAGCGGGAGGGTTGGTCGCCTACGAGCAGTACTTC.

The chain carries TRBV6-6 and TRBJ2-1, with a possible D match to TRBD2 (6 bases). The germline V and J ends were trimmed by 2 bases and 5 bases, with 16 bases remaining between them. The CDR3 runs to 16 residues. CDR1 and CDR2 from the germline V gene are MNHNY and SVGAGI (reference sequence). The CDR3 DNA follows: TGTGCCAGCAGTTACAGCGTGCGGGGACCGAACAATGAGCAGTTCTTC. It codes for CASSYSVRGPNNEQFF.

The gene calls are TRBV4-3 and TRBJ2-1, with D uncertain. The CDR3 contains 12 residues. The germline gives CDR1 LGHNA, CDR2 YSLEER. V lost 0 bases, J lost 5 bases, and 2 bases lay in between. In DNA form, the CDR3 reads TGCGCCAGCAGCCAAGATAACAATGAGCAGTTCTTC. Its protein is CASSQDNNEQFF.

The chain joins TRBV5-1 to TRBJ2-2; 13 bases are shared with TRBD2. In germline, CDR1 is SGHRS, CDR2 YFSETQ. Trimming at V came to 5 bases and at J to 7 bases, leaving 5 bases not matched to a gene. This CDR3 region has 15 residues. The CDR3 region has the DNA TGCGCCAGCAGGGGGACTAGCGGGATGAACGGGGAGCTGTTTTTT. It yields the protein CASRGTSGMNGELFF.

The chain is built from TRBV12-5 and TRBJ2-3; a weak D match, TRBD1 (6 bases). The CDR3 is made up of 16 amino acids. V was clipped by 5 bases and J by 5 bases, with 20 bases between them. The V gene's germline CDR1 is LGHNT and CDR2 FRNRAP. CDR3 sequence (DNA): TGTGCTAGTGGTCCCGCAGTGGGGGCCAATATAGATACGCAGTATTTT. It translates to CASGPAVGANIDTQYF. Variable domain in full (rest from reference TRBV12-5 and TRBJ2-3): DARVTQTPRHKVTEMGQEVTMRCQPILGHNTVFWYRQTMMQGLELLAYFRNRAPLDDSGMPKDRFSAEMPDATLATLKIQPSEPRDSAVYFCASGPAVGANIDTQYFGPGTRLTVL.

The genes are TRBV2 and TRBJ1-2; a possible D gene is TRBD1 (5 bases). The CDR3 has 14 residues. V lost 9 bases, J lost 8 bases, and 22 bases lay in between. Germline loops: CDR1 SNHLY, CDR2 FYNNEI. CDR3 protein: CASLLGGMAWGYTF. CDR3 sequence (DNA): TGTGCCAGTCTCTTGGGGGGAATGGCTTGGGGCTACACCTTC.

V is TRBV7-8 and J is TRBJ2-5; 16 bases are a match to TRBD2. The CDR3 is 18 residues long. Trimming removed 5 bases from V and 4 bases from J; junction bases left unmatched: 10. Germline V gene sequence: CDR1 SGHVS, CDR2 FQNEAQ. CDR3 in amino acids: CASSQGLAGGPSLETQYF. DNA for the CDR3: TGTGCCAGCAGCCAGGGACTAGCGGGGGGGCCTAGTCTAGAGACCCAGTACTTC.

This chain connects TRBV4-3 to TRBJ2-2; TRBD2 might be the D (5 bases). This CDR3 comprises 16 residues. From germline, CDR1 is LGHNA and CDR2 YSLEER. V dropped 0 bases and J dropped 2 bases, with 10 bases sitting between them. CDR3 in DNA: TGCGCCAGCAGCCAAGATCCCCTAGCTAACACCGGGGAGCTGTTTTTT. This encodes CASSQDPLANTGELFF.

The CDR3 here is CASSLGASGSDEQFF. In DNA form, the CDR3 reads TGTGCCAGCAGCTTAGGAGCTAGCGGGAGTGATGAGCAGTTCTTC. The V and J genes are TRBV13 and TRBJ2-1, with 10 nucleotides matching TRBD2. The germline gives CDR1 PRHDT, CDR2 FYEKMQ (reference sequence). This CDR3 spans 15 amino acids. J lost 8 bases, V lost 0 bases, and 4 bases had no gene match.

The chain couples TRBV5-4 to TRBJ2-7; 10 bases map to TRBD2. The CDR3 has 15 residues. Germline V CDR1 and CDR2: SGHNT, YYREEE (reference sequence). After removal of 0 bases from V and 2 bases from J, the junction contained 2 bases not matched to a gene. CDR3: CASSLGAGGTYEQYF. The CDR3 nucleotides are TGTGCCAGCAGCTTGGGAGCGGGGGGGACCTACGAGCAGTACTTC. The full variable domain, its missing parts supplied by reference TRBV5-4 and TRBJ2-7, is ETGVTQSPTHLIKTRGQQVTLRCSSQSGHNTVSWYQQALGQGPQFIFQYYREEENGRGNFPPRFSGLQFPNYSSELNVNALELDDSALYLCASSLGAGGTYEQYFGPGTRLTVT.

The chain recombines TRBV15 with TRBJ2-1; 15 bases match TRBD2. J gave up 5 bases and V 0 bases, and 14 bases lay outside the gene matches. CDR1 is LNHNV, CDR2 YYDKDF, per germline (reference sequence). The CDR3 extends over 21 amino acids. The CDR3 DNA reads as TGTGCCACCAGCAGAGATCCCCCCTATAGGACTAGCGGGAGGGTTAACAATGAGCAGTTCTTC. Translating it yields CATSRDPPYRTSGRVNNEQFF.

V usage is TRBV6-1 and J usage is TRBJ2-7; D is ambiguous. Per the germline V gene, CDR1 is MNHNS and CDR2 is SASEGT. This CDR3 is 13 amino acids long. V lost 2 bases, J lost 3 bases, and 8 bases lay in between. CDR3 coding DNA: TGTGCCAGCAGTGAACGCAGTATCTACGAGCAGTACTTC. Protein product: CASSERSIYEQYF.

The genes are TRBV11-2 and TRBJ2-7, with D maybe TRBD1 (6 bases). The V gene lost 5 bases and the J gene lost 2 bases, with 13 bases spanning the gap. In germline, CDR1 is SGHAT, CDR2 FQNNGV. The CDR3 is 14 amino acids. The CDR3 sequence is CASSTRGGPYEQYF. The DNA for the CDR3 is TGTGCCAGCAGCACCCGAGGGGGTCCCTACGAGCAGTACTTC.

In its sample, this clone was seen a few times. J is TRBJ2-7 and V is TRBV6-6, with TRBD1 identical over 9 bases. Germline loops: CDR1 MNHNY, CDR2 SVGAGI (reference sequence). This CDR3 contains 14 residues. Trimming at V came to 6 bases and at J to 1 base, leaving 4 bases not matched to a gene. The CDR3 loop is CASRTGTGSYEQYF. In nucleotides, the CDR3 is TGTGCCAGCAGGACCGGGACAGGGTCCTACGAGCAGTACTTC.

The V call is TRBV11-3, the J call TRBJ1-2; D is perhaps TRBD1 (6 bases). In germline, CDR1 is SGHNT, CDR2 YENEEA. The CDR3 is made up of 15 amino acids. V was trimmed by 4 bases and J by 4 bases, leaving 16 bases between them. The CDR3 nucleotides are TGTGCCAGCAGCTCCGGACAGCGCAACCCCTATGGCTACACCTTC. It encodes CASSSGQRNPYGYTF.

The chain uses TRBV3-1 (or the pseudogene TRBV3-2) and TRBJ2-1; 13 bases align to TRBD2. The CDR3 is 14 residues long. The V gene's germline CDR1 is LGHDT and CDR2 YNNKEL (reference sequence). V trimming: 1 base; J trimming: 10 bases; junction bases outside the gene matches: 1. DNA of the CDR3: TGTGCCAGCAGCCAAGGGGGACTAGCGGGGGAGCAGTTCTTC. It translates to CASSQGGLAGEQFF.